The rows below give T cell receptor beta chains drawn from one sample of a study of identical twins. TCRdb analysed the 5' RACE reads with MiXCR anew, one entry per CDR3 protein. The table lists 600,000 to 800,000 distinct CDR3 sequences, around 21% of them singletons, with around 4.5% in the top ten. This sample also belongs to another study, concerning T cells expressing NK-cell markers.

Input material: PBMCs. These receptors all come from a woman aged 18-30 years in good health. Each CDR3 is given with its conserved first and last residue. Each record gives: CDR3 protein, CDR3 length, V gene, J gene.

CAISRVGGYTF,11,TRBV10-3,TRBJ1-2
CSARRVGSYNEQFF,14,TRBV20-1,TRBJ2-1
CASSPIISGRTNEQFF,16,TRBV5-1,TRBJ2-1
CASSSGGGNYEQYF,14,TRBV11-2,TRBJ2-7
CASSEFRDYSTDTQYF,16,TRBV10-1,TRBJ2-3
CASSELGPQETQYF,14,TRBV2,TRBJ2-5
CASSPFTGNEKLFF,14,TRBV18,TRBJ1-4
CASTGLAGMNEQFF,14,TRBV5-1,TRBJ2-1
CASRTGLRTGELFF,14,TRBV6-1,TRBJ2-2
CASTDRPGGSEQFF,14,TRBV5-6,TRBJ2-1
CASSSGGVSSYNEQFF,16,TRBV5-1,TRBJ2-1
CSASLSNQPQHF,12,TRBV20-1,TRBJ1-5
CASSLWIAGGADTQYF,16,TRBV12-3/TRBV12-4,TRBJ2-3
CASSQGPGDFYGYTF,15,TRBV3-1,TRBJ1-2
CASSKPNERANYGYTF,16,TRBV19,TRBJ1-2
CSARFGQETQYF,12,TRBV20-1,TRBJ2-5
CSAVLAGVYEQYF,13,TRBV20-1,TRBJ2-7
CASSFGLAGVKRETQYF,17,TRBV5-6,TRBJ2-5
CASRLTSGGTDTQYF,15,TRBV12-3/TRBV12-4,TRBJ2-3
CSARIATNEKLFF,13,TRBV20-1,TRBJ1-4
CATRGGTDTQYF,12,TRBV15,TRBJ2-3
CSASDRSSSYEQYF,14,TRBV20-1,TRBJ2-7
CASSQTMAGGYEQYF,15,TRBV3-1,TRBJ2-7
CSANDQYNEQFF,12,TRBV20-1,TRBJ2-1
CASSQEEDPTLEQYF,15,TRBV4-3,TRBJ2-7
CASSRGLAGFLRTGELFF,18,TRBV12-3/TRBV12-4,TRBJ2-2
CASSLEGQGPYNEQFF,16,TRBV7-9,TRBJ2-1
CSARYENEQFF,11,TRBV20-1,TRBJ2-1
CSVEQGGTEAFF,12,TRBV29-1,TRBJ1-1
CASNRQGIQETQYF,14,TRBV12-3/TRBV12-4,TRBJ2-5
CASSTLRYEQYF,12,TRBV5-6,TRBJ2-7
CASSVMGLRDTIYF,14,TRBV9,TRBJ1-3
CASSPGARRTQYF,13,TRBV6-1,TRBJ2-5
CASSFSGSGRANIGELFF,18,TRBV7-6,TRBJ2-2
CSVDPGGSNYGYTF,14,TRBV29-1,TRBJ1-2
CATSPGTSAYNEQFF,15,TRBV15,TRBJ2-1
CASRGAGGADTQYF,14,TRBV7-8,TRBJ2-3
CASSLLSGGEQYF,13,TRBV12-3/TRBV12-4,TRBJ2-7
CASSGRTVEETQYF,14,TRBV9,TRBJ2-5
CASSKVSGGPYEQYF,15,TRBV5-1,TRBJ2-7
CASTAGRNSGANVLTF,16,TRBV25-1,TRBJ2-6
CASSSTDRGLAFF,13,TRBV5-1,TRBJ1-1
CASEGAGYRF,10,TRBV5-6,TRBJ2-7
CASGPQPARNTEAFF,15,TRBV5-5,TRBJ1-1
CSVVWAHEQFF,11,TRBV29-1,TRBJ2-1
CATSGTYNEQFF,12,TRBV15,TRBJ2-1
CASSLVTGQGAEAFF,15,TRBV5-1,TRBJ1-1
CASIIPVTGELFF,13,TRBV10-2,TRBJ2-2
CASGAGEQFF,10,TRBV13,TRBJ2-1
CASTMLTGGQETQYF,15,TRBV5-1,TRBJ2-5
CSARPNQRYNEQFF,14,TRBV20-1,TRBJ2-1
CASSSQLSNYGYTF,14,TRBV13,TRBJ1-2
CASSYEWAGQGSYEQYF,17,TRBV5-4,TRBJ2-7
CSARDPSSWATQYF,14,TRBV20-1,TRBJ2-3
CASSKYPSTYNEQFF,15,TRBV7-3,TRBJ2-1
CSVTMGAPGQPQHF,14,TRBV29-1,TRBJ1-5
CASSSLPGTSGSNEQFF,17,TRBV12-3/TRBV12-4,TRBJ2-1
CASRLLGTLNREQYF,15,TRBV6-1,TRBJ2-7
CASSPRVSDNEQFF,14,TRBV5-1,TRBJ2-1